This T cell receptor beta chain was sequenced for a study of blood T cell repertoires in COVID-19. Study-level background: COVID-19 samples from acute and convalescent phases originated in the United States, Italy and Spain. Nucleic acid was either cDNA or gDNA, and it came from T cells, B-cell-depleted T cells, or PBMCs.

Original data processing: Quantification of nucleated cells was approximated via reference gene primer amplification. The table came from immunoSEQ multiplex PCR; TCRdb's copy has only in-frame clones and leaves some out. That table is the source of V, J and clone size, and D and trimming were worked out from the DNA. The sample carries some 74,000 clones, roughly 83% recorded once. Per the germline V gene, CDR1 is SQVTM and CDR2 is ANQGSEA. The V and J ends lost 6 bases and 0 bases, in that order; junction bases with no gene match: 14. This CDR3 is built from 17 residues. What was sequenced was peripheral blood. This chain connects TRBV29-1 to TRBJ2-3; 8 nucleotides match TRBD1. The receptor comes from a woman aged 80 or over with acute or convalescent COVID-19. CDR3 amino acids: CSVGWDRRYKSTDTQYF. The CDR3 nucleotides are TGCAGCGTCGGCTGGGACAGGCGATACAAAAGCACAGATACGCAGTATTTT.